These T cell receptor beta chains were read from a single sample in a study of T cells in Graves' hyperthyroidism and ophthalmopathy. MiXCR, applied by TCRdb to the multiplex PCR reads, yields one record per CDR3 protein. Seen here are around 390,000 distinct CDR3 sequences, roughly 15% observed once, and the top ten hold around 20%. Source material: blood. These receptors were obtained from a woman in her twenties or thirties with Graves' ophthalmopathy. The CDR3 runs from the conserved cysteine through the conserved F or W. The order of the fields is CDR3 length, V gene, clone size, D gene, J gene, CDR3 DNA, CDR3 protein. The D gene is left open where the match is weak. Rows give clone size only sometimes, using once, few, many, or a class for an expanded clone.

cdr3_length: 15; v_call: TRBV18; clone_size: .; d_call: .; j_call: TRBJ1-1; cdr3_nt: TGTGCCAGCTCACCAAAGGAGGCTACGAACACTGAAGCTTTCTTT; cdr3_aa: CASSPKEATNTEAFF
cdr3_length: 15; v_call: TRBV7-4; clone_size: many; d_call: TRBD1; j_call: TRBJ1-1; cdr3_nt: TGTGCCAGCAGCACCCCCGGGACAGGTAACACTGAAGCTTTCTTT; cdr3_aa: CASSTPGTGNTEAFF
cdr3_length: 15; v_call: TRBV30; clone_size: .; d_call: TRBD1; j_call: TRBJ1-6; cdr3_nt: TGTGCCTGGAGTCCAGGGGGTCAGTATAATTCACCCCTCCACTTT; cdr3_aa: CAWSPGGQYNSPLHF
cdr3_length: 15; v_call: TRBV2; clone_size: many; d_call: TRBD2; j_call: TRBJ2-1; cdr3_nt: TGTGCCAGCAGGGTTAGCGGGGGCCCCAGCTATGAGCAGTTCTTC; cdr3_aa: CASRVSGGPSYEQFF
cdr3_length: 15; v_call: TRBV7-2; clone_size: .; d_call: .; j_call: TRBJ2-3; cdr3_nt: TGTGCCAGCAGCGTTGAATCATTGACGTCAGATACGCAGTATTTT; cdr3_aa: CASSVESLTSDTQYF
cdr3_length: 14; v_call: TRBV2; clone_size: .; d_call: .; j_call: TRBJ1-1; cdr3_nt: TGTGCCAGCAGTGAAGGGGGACAGAACACTGAAGCTTTCTTT; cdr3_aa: CASSEGGQNTEAFF
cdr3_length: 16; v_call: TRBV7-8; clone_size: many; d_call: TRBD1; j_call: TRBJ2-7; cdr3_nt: TGTGCCAGCAGCAACCCTAGTGGGGACAGGGTTAACGAGCAGTACTTC; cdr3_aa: CASSNPSGDRVNEQYF
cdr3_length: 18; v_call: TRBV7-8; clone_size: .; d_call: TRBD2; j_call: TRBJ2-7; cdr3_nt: TGTGCCAGCAGTCACTTCGGGTTAGCGGGGGGCCTAGAGAACGAGCAGTACTTC; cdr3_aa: CASSHFGLAGGLENEQYF
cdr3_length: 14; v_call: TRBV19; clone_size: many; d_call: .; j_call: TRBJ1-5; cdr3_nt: TGTGCCAGTAGTAAGGGAAGGGAAAATCAGCCCCAGCATTTT; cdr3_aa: CASSKGRENQPQHF
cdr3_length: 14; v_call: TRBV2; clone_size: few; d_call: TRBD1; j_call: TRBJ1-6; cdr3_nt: TGTGCCAGCACCCGGGACAGGGATTTTTCACCCCTCCACTTT; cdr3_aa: CASTRDRDFSPLHF
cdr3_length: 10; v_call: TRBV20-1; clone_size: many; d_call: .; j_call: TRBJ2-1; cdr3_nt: TGCAGTGCTACCAACAATGAGCAGTTCTTC; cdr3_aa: CSATNNEQFF
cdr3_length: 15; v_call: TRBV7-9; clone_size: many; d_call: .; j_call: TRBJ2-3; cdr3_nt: TGTGCCAGCAGCTCTGCCTCGGACAGATCCTTACCGGAGTATTTT; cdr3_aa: CASSSASDRSLPEYF
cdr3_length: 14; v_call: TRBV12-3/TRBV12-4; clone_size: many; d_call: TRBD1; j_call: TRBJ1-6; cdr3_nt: TGTGCCAGCAGCGGACAGGGTAGTGTTTCACCCCTCCACTTT; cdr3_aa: CASSGQGSVSPLHF
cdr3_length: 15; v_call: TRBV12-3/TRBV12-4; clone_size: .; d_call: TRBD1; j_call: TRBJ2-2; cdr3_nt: TGTGCCAGCAGAAGAGGACAGGGATGGACCGGGGAGCTGTTTTTT; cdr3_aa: CASRRGQGWTGELFF
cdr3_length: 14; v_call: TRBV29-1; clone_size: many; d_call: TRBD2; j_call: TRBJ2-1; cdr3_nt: TGCAGCGTCACACTAGCGGGGGACTACAATGAGCAGTTCTTC; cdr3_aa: CSVTLAGDYNEQFF
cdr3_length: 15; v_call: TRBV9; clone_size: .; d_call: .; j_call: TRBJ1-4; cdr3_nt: TGTGCCAGCAGCGTAGAATCAGGGGTGAATGAAAAACTGTTTTTT; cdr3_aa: CASSVESGVNEKLFF
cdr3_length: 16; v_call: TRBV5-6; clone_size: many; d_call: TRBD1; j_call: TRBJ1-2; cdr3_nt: TGTGCCAGCAGCTTGTTGAGGCGACAGGGGATCTATGGCTACACCTTC; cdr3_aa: CASSLLRRQGIYGYTF
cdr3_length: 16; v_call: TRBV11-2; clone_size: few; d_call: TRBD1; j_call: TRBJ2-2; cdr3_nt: TGTGCCAGCAGCCTAAGACAGGGTTGGAACACCGGGGAGCTGTTTTTT; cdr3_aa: CASSLRQGWNTGELFF
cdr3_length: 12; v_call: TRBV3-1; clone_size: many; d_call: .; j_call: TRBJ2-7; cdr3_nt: TGTGCCAGCAGCCAAACAGGCTACGAGCAGTACTTC; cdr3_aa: CASSQTGYEQYF
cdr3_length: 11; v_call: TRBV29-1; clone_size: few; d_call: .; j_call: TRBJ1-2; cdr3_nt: TGCAGCGTTGCCGTCACGGGTGACTACACCTTC; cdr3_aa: CSVAVTGDYTF
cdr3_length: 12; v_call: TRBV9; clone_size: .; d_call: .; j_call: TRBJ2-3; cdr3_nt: TGTGCCAGCAGCGCCTGGGACGATACGCAGTATTTT; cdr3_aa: CASSAWDDTQYF
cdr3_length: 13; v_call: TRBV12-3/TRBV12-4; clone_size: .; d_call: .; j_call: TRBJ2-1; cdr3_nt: TGTGCCAGCAGTTTTACGGGGGGCACGGTTCCCTTCTTC; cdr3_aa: CASSFTGGTVPFF
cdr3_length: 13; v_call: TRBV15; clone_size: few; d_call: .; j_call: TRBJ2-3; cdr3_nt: TGTGCCACCCCCGGGGTGTTCGGGGATACGCAGTATTTT; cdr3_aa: CATPGVFGDTQYF
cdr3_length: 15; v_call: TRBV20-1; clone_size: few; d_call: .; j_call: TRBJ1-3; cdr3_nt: TGCAGTGCTAGAGATCCCATGTCGCCGGGAAACACCATATATTTT; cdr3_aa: CSARDPMSPGNTIYF
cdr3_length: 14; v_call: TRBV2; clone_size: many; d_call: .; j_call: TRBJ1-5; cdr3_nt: TGTGCCAGCAGCAGACGGGACATAAATCAGCCCCAGCATTTT; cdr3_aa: CASSRRDINQPQHF
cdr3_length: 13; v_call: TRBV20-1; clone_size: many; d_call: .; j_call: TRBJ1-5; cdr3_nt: TGCAGTGCTAGATCGGGCGCCGAACAGCCCCAGCATTTT; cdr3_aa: CSARSGAEQPQHF
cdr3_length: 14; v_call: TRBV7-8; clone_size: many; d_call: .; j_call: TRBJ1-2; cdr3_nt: TGTGCCAGCAGCTTGGGGTACAGCAACTATGGCTACACCTTC; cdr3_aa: CASSLGYSNYGYTF
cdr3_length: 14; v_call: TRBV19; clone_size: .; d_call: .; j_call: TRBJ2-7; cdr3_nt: TGTGCCAGTAGTCGACAGACCAACTCCTACGAGCAGTACTTC; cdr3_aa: CASSRQTNSYEQYF
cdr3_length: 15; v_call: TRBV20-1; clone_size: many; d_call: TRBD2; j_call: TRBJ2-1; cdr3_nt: TGCAGTGCTAATCAGCGGGGGGGCTCCTACAATGAGCAGTTCTTC; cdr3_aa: CSANQRGGSYNEQFF
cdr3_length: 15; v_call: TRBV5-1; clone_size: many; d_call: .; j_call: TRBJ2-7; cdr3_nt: TGCGCCAGCAGTGTGGGCGCTTACCCCCTATACGAGCAGTACTTC; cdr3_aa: CASSVGAYPLYEQYF
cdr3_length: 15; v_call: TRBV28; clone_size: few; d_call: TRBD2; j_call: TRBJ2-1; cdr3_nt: TGTGCCAGCATCCGACAGCTGACTAGCGGGACTGAGCAGTTCTTC; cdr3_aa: CASIRQLTSGTEQFF
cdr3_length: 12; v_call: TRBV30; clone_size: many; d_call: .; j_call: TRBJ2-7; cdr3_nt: TGTGCCTGGAGTAGCGGTGGCTACGAGCAGTACTTC; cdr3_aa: CAWSSGGYEQYF
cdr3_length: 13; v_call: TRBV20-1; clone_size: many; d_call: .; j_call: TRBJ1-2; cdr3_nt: TGCAGTGCTAGTCTACAGGGTTTCGATGGCTACACCTTC; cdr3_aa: CSASLQGFDGYTF
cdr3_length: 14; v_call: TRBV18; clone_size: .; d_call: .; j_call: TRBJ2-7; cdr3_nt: TGTGCCAGCTCACCCCAACAGGTCTCCTACGAGCAGTACTTC; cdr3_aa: CASSPQQVSYEQYF
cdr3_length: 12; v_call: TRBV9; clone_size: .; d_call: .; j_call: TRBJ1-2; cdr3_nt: TGTGCCAGCAAAGGGGACAACTATGGCTACACCTTC; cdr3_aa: CASKGDNYGYTF
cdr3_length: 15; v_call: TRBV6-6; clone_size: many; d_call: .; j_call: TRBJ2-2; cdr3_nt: TGTGCCAGCAGTTCGGCGGCAGAGAACACCGGGGAGCTGTTTTTT; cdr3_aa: CASSSAAENTGELFF